Only a few counts were recorded for the clone carrying this T cell receptor beta chain. Its antigen is not identified. The PCR was carried out with 60 Vbeta primers and 13 Jbeta primers. Measured with immunoSEQ multiplex PCR; TCRdb has only the in-frame clones, and not every one. The sample lists roughly 120,000 clones; 70% to 80% were seen once. This sample is part of a study of cytomegalovirus exposure and HLA in healthy donors. Whole-study results and caveats: DRB1 had the most TCR associations and HLA-C the fewest, a later analysis found, with rates varying by HLA locus. A missense DCLRE1C variant was associated with V- and J-gene trimming of TCR beta chains in a later analysis, and an independent cohort replicated the association.

Healthy bone marrow donors formed the donor group. The clonotype was recovered from a woman aged 40 to 55 in good health and CMV-seropositive. Sequencing used PBMCs.

As DNA, the CDR3 is TGCGCCAGCAGCCCGGCTCCCGGGACTAAATACAATGAGCAGTTCTTC. Translation: CASSPAPGTKYNEQFF. V gene TRBV5-1 combines with J gene TRBJ2-1, with TRBD2 identical over 7 bases. This CDR3 has 16 amino acids. The J segment lost 4 bases and the V segment lost 4 bases, leaving 11 bases of the junction unmatched. In germline, CDR1 is SGHRS, CDR2 YFSETQ.